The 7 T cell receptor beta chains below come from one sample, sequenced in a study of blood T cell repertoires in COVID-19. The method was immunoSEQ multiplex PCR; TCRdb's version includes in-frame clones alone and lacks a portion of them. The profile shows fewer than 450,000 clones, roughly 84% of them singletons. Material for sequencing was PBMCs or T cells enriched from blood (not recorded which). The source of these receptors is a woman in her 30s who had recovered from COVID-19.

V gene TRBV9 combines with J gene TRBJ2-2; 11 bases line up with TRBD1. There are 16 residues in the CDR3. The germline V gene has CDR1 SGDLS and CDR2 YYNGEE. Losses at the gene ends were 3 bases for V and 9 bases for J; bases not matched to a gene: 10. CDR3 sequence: CASSAPSGQGARELFF. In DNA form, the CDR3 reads TGTGCCAGCAGCGCCCCCTCCGGACAGGGGGCGAGGGAGCTGTTTTTT.

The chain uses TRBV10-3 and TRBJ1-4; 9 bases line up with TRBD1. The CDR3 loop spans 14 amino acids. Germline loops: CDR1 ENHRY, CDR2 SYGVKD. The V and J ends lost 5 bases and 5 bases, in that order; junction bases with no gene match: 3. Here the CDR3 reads CAISPGTGNEKLFF. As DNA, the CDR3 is TGTGCCATCAGTCCCGGGACAGGGAATGAAAAACTGTTTTTT.

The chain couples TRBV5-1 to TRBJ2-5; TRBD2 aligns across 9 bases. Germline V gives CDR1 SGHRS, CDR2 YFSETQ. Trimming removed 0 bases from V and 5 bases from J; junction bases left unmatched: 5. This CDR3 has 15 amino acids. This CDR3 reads CASSLAAGGLETQYF. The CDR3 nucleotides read TGCGCCAGCAGCTTGGCCGCGGGGGGGCTTGAGACCCAGTACTTC.

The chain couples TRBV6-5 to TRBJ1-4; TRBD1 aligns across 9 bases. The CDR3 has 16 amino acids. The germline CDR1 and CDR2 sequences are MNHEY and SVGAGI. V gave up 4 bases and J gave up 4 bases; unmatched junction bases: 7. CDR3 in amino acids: CASSSTRTGVNEKLFF. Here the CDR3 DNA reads TGTGCCAGCAGTTCGACGCGGACAGGGGTTAATGAAAAACTGTTTTTT.

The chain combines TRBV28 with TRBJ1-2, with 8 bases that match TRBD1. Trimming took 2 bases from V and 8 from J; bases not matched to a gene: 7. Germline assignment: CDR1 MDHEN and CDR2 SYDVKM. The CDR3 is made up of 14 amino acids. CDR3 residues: CASSLRWQGAGYTF. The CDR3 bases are TGTGCCAGCAGTTTACGGTGGCAGGGGGCAGGCTACACCTTC.

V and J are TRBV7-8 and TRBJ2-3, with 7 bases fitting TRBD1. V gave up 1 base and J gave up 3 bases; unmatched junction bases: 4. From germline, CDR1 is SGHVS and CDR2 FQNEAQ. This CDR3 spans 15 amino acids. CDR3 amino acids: CASSLEQGKTDTQYF. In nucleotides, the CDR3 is TGTGCCAGCAGCTTAGAACAGGGGAAGACAGATACGCAGTATTTT.

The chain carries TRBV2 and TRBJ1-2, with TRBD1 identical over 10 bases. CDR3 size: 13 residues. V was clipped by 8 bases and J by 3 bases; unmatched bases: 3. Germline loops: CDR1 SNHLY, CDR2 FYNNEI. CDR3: CASCGTGDYGYTF. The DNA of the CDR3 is TGTGCCAGCTGCGGGACAGGGGACTATGGCTACACCTTC.